The rows below give T cell receptor beta chains drawn from one sample of a study of post-analysis software for immune sequencing data. Using its own MiXCR run on the PCR reads, TCRdb lists one record per CDR3 protein. The table includes roughly 700,000 distinct CDR3 sequences, roughly 29% detected once. The sequenced sample was blood. These receptors were collected from a girl aged 5-17 years with multiple sclerosis. CDR3s include the opening cysteine and the closing phenylalanine or tryptophan. A D gene is named only where the DNA matches it firmly. Expanded clones are given a class, and other clones once, few, many or no size at all.

j_call cdr3_length d_call clone_size v_call cdr3_nt cdr3_aa
TRBJ2-1 15 - once TRBV20-1 TGCAGTGCACCGGACAGCTTCGTTGTCCGTGATGAGCAGTTCTTC CSAPDSFVVRDEQFF
TRBJ2-3 15 - - TRBV7-2 TGTGCCAGCAGCCCCGCGGTCGGGCGCACAGATACGCAGTATTTT CASSPAVGRTDTQYF
TRBJ2-7 13 TRBD1 - TRBV20-1 TGCAGTGCCCAGGGGGACGGACAATACGAGCAGTACTTC CSAQGDGQYEQYF
TRBJ2-3 15 - - TRBV2 TGTGCCAGCAGAATCGACAGCCGATACACAGATACGCAGTATTTT CASRIDSRYTDTQYF
TRBJ1-1 14 - - TRBV6-6 TGTGCCAGCAGCTCAACCTCGGAGGACACTGAAGCTTTCTTT CASSSTSEDTEAFF
TRBJ1-1 17 - - TRBV19 TGTGCCAGCCGGCCGAGAGGCGGCCCCATTGGGGACACTGAAGCTTTCTTT CASRPRGGPIGDTEAFF
TRBJ2-1 15 TRBD1 - TRBV7-2 TGTGCCAGCAGCTTCGGATGGACAGGGTACAATGAGCAGTTCTTC CASSFGWTGYNEQFF
TRBJ2-7 14 TRBD2 - TRBV27 TGTGCCAGCAGCGACCCGGGACTAGCCTGGGAGCAGTACTTC CASSDPGLAWEQYF
TRBJ1-2 12 - - TRBV9 TGTGCCGCTGATGGACCTAACTATGGCTACACCTTC CAADGPNYGYTF
TRBJ2-5 14 TRBD2 - TRBV5-1 TGCGCCAGCAGACAGAGCGGGGTACAAGAGACCCAGTACTTC CASRQSGVQETQYF
TRBJ2-1 12 TRBD1 many TRBV29-1 TGCAGCGTTCGGACAGGGGTTAATGAGCAGTTCTTC CSVRTGVNEQFF
TRBJ1-2 14 - - TRBV6-1 TGTGCCAGCAGTAGAGATACAGTATGCTATGGCTACACCTTC CASSRDTVCYGYTF
TRBJ2-7 13 - - TRBV7-8 TGTGCCAGCAGCTCTGGCGGGACCTACGGGCAGTACTTC CASSSGGTYGQYF
TRBJ1-2 17 - few TRBV9 TGTGCCAGCAGCGTAGGAGGGACCGAGGGAATCATCTATGGCTACACCTTC CASSVGGTEGIIYGYTF
TRBJ2-7 14 - - TRBV7-2 TGTGCCAGCAGCCCAGAGGTGGGAGAAGCCGAGCAGTACTTC CASSPEVGEAEQYF
TRBJ1-1 14 - few TRBV20-1 TGCAGTGCTAGAGTCGGTGTTATGAACACTGAAGCTTTCTTT CSARVGVMNTEAFF
TRBJ1-6 15 - few TRBV6-1 TGTGCCAGCAGTGAAGTTAAGGCGGCCAATTCACCCCTCCACTTT CASSEVKAANSPLHF
TRBJ1-4 15 - - TRBV18 TGTGCCAGCTCAGCAAGAGGAGGGCCTAATGAAAAACTGTTTTTT CASSARGGPNEKLFF
TRBJ1-4 17 TRBD1 - TRBV7-9 TGTGCCAGCAGCTTCGACCTCACTGACAGGGGGCGGGAAAAACTGTTTTTT CASSFDLTDRGREKLFF
TRBJ1-1 12 - - TRBV20-1 TGCAGTGCTATAGGGTCGAACACTGAAGCTTTCTTT CSAIGSNTEAFF
TRBJ2-3 16 - few TRBV4-2 TGTGCCAGCAGCCAAGAGGGAGGCCGATTCACAGATACGCAGTATTTT CASSQEGGRFTDTQYF
TRBJ1-2 15 TRBD1 few TRBV5-1 TGCGCCAGCAGCTTGGCCGGGGACAGGGGGCCTCGCTACACCTTC CASSLAGDRGPRYTF
TRBJ2-1 15 - - TRBV7-2 TGTGCCAGCAGCCCGGGGAGCCTGTCCTACAATGAGCAGTTCTTC CASSPGSLSYNEQFF
TRBJ1-4 14 - few TRBV20-1 TGCAGTGCTAGCGGCGGAGTCACTAATGAAAAACTGTTTTTT CSASGGVTNEKLFF
TRBJ2-2 14 TRBD1 - TRBV10-3 TGTGCCATTGCCGGGACAGGGAAGACCGGGGAGCTGTTTTTT CAIAGTGKTGELFF
TRBJ1-5 18 - - TRBV21-1 TGTGCCAGCAGCAAAGTTCGTGGGGGGCAATCGGTAGATCAGCCCCAGCATTTT CASSKVRGGQSVDQPQHF
TRBJ2-3 12 TRBD2 - TRBV5-6 TGTGCCAGCAGCTTGGGACTAGCGGCGCAGTATTTT CASSLGLAAQYF
TRBJ1-5 15 - - TRBV28 TGTGCCGGCACTCCCGGACTCCATAGCAATCAGCCCCAGCATTTT CAGTPGLHSNQPQHF
TRBJ2-7 16 - many TRBV4-3 TGCGCCAGCAGCCCCAGAGAGAGGGGACACGACTACGAGCAGTACTTC CASSPRERGHDYEQYF
TRBJ2-3 14 - few TRBV7-2 TGTGCCAGCAGCCCACTCCCTGCGCGAGGTACGCAGTATTTT CASSPLPARGTQYF
TRBJ2-1 13 TRBD1 many TRBV29-1 TGCAGCGCCGGGACAGGGACCTACAATGAGCAGTTCTTC CSAGTGTYNEQFF
TRBJ2-1 14 - - TRBV20-1 TGCAGTGCTAGTGTGGGGGACTCTTACAATGAGCAGTTCTTC CSASVGDSYNEQFF
TRBJ2-5 13 TRBD2 - TRBV10-1 TGCGCCAGCAGTGAGTCGAGGGCGGGAGTGGAGTACTTC CASSESRAGVEYF
TRBJ1-2 14 - - TRBV29-1 TGCAGCGTTGAAACCGAGAAGGCTAGCTATGGCTACACCTTC CSVETEKASYGYTF
TRBJ2-5 14 - - TRBV29-1 TGCAGCGTCCGTAACAGGAGCCTGGGAGAGACCCAGTACTTC CSVRNRSLGETQYF
TRBJ1-5 15 TRBD1 - TRBV27 TGTGCCAGCAGTTTGGGACAGGGGACGAATCAGCCCCAGCATTTT CASSLGQGTNQPQHF
TRBJ2-4 13 TRBD1 - TRBV7-2 TGTGCCAGCAGCACCCGACAGGGTAACATTCAGTACTTC CASSTRQGNIQYF
TRBJ2-1 15 - - TRBV19 TGTGCCAGTAGTAGTCGTAGTAATCGGCATGATGAGCAGTTCTTC CASSSRSNRHDEQFF
TRBJ2-3 15 TRBD2 - TRBV5-1 TGCGCCAGCAGCTTGTTTAGCGGGACCACAGATACGCAGTATTTT CASSLFSGTTDTQYF
TRBJ2-1 14 TRBD2 - TRBV20-1 TGCAGGGGACTAGCGGGAGATTGGAGCAATGAGCAGTTCTTC CRGLAGDWSNEQFF
TRBJ1-2 12 - few TRBV7-9 TGTGCCAGCGCAGGCGGTGGCTATGGCTACACCTTC CASAGGGYGYTF
TRBJ1-2 11 - few TRBV29-1 TGCAGCGTTGACGGGGGGCTGGGCTACACCTTC CSVDGGLGYTF
TRBJ2-7 14 - many TRBV7-2 TGTGCCAGCAGCTTAGCGAGACAGGCAGGCGAGCAGTACTTC CASSLARQAGEQYF
TRBJ2-3 16 TRBD2 few TRBV6-1 TGTGCCAGTCCACCCAGGGTAGCGGGGGCCACAGATACGCAGTATTTT CASPPRVAGATDTQYF
TRBJ2-3 16 - - TRBV11-1 TGTGCCAGCAGCTTAAGCGGGCCGATTTGGACAGATACGCAGTATTTT CASSLSGPIWTDTQYF
TRBJ2-5 15 - - TRBV5-5 TGTGCCAGCAGCTTGATGATTGGGACCAAGGAGACCCAGTACTTC CASSLMIGTKETQYF
TRBJ1-2 15 TRBD1 few TRBV29-1 TGCAGCGTTGAAGGACAGGGACAAGTTGGATATGGCTACACCTTC CSVEGQGQVGYGYTF
TRBJ2-3 15 TRBD2 once TRBV20-1 TGCAGTGCTACGTCCGGGACTAGCGCCACAGATACGCAGTATTTT CSATSGTSATDTQYF
TRBJ2-5 13 - - TRBV20-1 TGCAGTGCTAGAGATAACGGGCAAGGGACCCAGTACTTC CSARDNGQGTQYF
TRBJ1-5 18 TRBD1 once TRBV28 TGTGCCAGCAGTTCCATCGGGACAGGAGCATATAGCAATCAGCCCCAGCATTTT CASSSIGTGAYSNQPQHF
TRBJ2-1 15 - few TRBV7-2 TGTGCCAGCAGCCCGGTGGGCGGGATATACAATGAGCAGTTCTTC CASSPVGGIYNEQFF
TRBJ1-6 13 TRBD1 few TRBV5-1 TGCGCCAGCAGCTTTCCGGGACAGTCACCCCTCCACTTT CASSFPGQSPLHF
TRBJ2-7 16 TRBD2 - TRBV24-1 TGTGCCACCAGAGGGACTAGCGGGACGGTCGCGGATGAGCAGTACTTC CATRGTSGTVADEQYF
TRBJ2-3 14 - - TRBV5-1 TGCGCCAGCAGCTTGGGGAGGGGGCGAGATACGCAGTATTTT CASSLGRGRDTQYF
TRBJ2-5 13 - few TRBV6-6 TGTGCCAGCACTAAGATTACAATAGAGACCCAGTACTTC CASTKITIETQYF